The 2 T cell receptor beta chains given below trace back to one sample, sequenced in a study of cytotoxic CD8 clonotypes in ibrutinib-treated CLL. Assay: immunoSEQ multiplex PCR; the TCRdb copy retains only in-frame clones and omits some. The table records roughly 220,000 clones, around 75% of them present only once. Sequencing used PBMCs, obtained after 12 months of ibrutinib treatment. Every receptor here comes from a human donor with chronic lymphocytic leukemia.

V and J are TRBV9 and TRBJ2-3; the D gene is possibly TRBD2 (6 bases). V gave up 0 bases and J gave up 6 bases, with 17 bases separating them. The CDR3 has 16 residues. Germline CDR1 SGDLS, CDR2 YYNGEE. CDR3 sequence reads: CASSVAGGVGEDTQYF. CDR3 nucleotides: TGTGCCAGCAGCGTAGCCGGGGGTGTGGGGGAGGATACGCAGTATTTT.

J is TRBJ2-7 and V is TRBV30, with a tentative D call TRBD2 (7 bases). V gave up 5 bases and J gave up 4 bases, with 24 bases separating them. The CDR3 contains 16 residues. Germline V gene sequence: CDR1 GTSNPN, CDR2 SVGIG (reference sequence). For the CDR3, the DNA is TGTGCCTGGCATGGGGGGGCCGGGCGGAAACAATACGAGCAGTACTTC. As protein: CAWHGGAGRKQYEQYF.